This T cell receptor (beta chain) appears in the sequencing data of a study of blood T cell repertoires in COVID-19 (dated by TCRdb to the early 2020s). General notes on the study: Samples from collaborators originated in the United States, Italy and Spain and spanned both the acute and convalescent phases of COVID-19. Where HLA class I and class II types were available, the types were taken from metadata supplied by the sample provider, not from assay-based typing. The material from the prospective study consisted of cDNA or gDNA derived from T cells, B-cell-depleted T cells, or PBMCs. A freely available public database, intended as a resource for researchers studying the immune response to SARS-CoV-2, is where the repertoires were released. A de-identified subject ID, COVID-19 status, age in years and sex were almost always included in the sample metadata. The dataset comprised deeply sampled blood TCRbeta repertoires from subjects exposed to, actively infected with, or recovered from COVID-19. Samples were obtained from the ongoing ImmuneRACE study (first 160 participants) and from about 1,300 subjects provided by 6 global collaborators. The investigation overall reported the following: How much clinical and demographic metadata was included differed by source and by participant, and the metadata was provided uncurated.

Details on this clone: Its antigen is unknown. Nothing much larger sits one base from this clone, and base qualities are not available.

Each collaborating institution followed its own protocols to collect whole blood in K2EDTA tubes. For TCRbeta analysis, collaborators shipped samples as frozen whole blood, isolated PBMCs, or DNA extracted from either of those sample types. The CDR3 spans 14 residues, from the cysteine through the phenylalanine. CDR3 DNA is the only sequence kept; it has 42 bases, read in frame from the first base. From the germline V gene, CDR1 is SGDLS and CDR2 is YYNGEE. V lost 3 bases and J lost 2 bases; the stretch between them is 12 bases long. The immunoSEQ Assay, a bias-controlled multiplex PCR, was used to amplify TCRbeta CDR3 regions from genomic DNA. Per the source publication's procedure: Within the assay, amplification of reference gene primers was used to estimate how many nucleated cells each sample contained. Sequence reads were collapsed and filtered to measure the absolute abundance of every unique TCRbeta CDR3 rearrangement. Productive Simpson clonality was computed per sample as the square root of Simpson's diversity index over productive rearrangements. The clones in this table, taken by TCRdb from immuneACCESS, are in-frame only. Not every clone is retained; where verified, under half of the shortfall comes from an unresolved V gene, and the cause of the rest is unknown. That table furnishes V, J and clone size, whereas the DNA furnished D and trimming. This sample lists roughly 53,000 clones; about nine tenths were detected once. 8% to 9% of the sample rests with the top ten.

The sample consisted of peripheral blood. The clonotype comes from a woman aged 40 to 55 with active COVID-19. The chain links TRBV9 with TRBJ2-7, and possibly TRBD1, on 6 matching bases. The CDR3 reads CASSAGTPPYEQYF. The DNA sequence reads TGTGCCAGCAGCGCCGGGACACCCCCCTACGAGCAGTACTTC.